The 5 T cell receptor beta chains listed next were all sequenced from one sample in a study of technical replicates of blood from four donors. Sequenced by immunoSEQ multiplex PCR; TCRdb stores in-frame clones only, minus some. The sample contains 65,000 to 70,000 clones, 88% of which appear only once. The sequencing sample was made of PBMCs. The receptors stem from a human donor in good health. Some clones in this sample may be carry-over from other donors' samples.

The gene calls are TRBV7-9 and TRBJ2-3; TRBD2 matches at 7 bases. Germline V gene data show CDR1 as SEHNR and CDR2 as FQNEAQ (reference sequence). With 8 bases clipped from V and 0 bases from J, the junction kept 11 bases outside the gene matches. The CDR3 totals 16 residues. The DNA of the CDR3 is TGTGCCAGCCGCCGTAGCGGGCCCCATAGCACAGATACGCAGTATTTT. It is translated as CASRRSGPHSTDTQYF.

This rearrangement joins TRBV11-2 to TRBJ2-7, with 9 bases aligning to TRBD1. V lost 4 bases to trimming and J lost 5 bases; unmatched junction nucleotides: 6. Germline V CDR1 and CDR2: SGHAT, FQNNGV. The CDR3 contains 14 residues. The CDR3 region has the DNA TGTGCCAGCAGCTGGGGACAGGGTCTCAACGAGCAGTACTTC. Its protein product is CASSWGQGLNEQYF.

The rearrangement uses TRBV2 and TRBJ2-3, with 9 bases fitting TRBD1. The CDR3 length is 13 residues. J lost 5 bases, V lost 8 bases, and 5 bases had no gene match. Germline CDR1 reads SNHLY; CDR2 reads FYNNEI. The CDR3 DNA reads as TGTGCCAGCCACAGGGGGCGCAAAGATACGCAGTATTTT. It codes for CASHRGRKDTQYF.

CDR3: CASSLDDSGGRQPQHF. The CDR3 DNA reads TGTGCCAGCAGCTTAGATGATTCGGGGGGCAGACAGCCCCAGCATTTT. The chain employs TRBV7-9 and TRBJ1-5; the D gene is possibly TRBD1 (6 bases). V lost 1 base to trimming and J lost 7 bases, with 17 bases between them. Looked up from germline, CDR1 is SEHNR and CDR2 is FQNEAQ (reference sequence). This CDR3 is 16 amino acids long.

The V gene is TRBV9, the J gene TRBJ1-2; 10 bases match TRBD1. Germline lookup yields CDR1 SGDLS and CDR2 YYNGEE. The length of the CDR3 is 14 residues. The trim removed 5 bases at V and 8 bases at J, leaving 9 bases unmatched. The CDR3: CASSAGTGVQGYTF. The DNA of the CDR3 is TGTGCCAGCAGTGCTGGGACAGGGGTCCAGGGCTACACCTTC. Filled out from reference TRBV9 and TRBJ1-2, the complete variable domain reads DSGVTQTPKHLITATGQRVTLRCSPRSGDLSVYWYQQSLDQGLQFLIQYYNGEERAKGNILERFSAQQFPDLHSELNLSSLELGDSALYFCASSAGTGVQGYTFGSGTRLTVV.